This is a list of T cell receptor beta chains from one sample in a study of PD-1 blockade in mismatch repair-deficient tumors. This table comes from immunoSEQ multiplex PCR, and its TCRdb copy is limited to in-frame clones, with some not included. The sample contains about 100,000 clones, over 65% of which appear only once. Sequencing was performed on peripheral blood, taken 35 to 37 weeks after starting pembrolizumab. The receptor set was obtained from an adult with mismatch repair-deficient cancer. Each CDR3 is given with its conserved first and last residue. A D gene is named only where the DNA matches it firmly. The listing skips clone size in some rows; elsewhere it reads once, few, many or a size class.

V gene	D gene	J gene	clone size	CDR3 DNA	CDR3 protein
TRBV11-2	TRBD2	TRBJ2-5	-	TGTGCCAGCAGCTTGGTCGGCGGGAGGGTTGGAGAGACCCAGTACTTC	CASSLVGGRVGETQYF
TRBV29-1	-	TRBJ2-3	-	TGCAGCGCTACACTATTAGCAACTGATACGCAGTATTTT	CSATLLATDTQYF
TRBV5-1	-	TRBJ2-2	-	TGCGCCAGCAGCTTGAAAGGGGAAACCGGGGAGCTGTTTTTT	CASSLKGETGELFF
TRBV27	TRBD1	TRBJ1-3	-	TGTGCCAGCAGTCCGAGGAGGGGGCAAGGAAACACCATATATTTT	CASSPRRGQGNTIYF
TRBV5-5	-	TRBJ1-5	-	TGTGCCAGCAGCTTGGGGGATCAGCCCCAGCATTTT	CASSLGDQPQHF
TRBV19	TRBD2	TRBJ2-2	-	TGTGCCAGTAGGCAAGCAGGTCTAGCGGAGCACACCGGGGAGCTGTTTTTT	CASRQAGLAEHTGELFF
TRBV6-1	-	TRBJ2-7	few	TGTGCCAGCCCAGAGGACTACTCCTACGAGCAGTACTTC	CASPEDYSYEQYF
TRBV19	TRBD2	TRBJ2-1	once	TGTGCCAGTACTAGGGAGTTAGCGGGAGGGCCGACCTACAATGAGCAGTTCTTC	CASTRELAGGPTYNEQFF
TRBV7-9	TRBD2	TRBJ2-5	-	TGTGCCAGCAGTCACGTCGGACTAGGTCAAGAGACCCAGTACTTC	CASSHVGLGQETQYF
TRBV5-6	-	TRBJ2-3	-	TGTGCCAGCAGCTTGGGGACAGTCACAGATACGCAGTATTTT	CASSLGTVTDTQYF
TRBV27	TRBD2	TRBJ2-3	-	TGTGCCAGCAGTTTATCGGGGCTAGCGGGAGGTTTCTATACGCAGTATTTT	CASSLSGLAGGFYTQYF
TRBV5-1	-	TRBJ2-7	-	TGCGCCAGCAGCCCCGAAAATTTGGGTTCTACCAACGAGCAGTACTTC	CASSPENLGSTNEQYF
TRBV5-1	-	TRBJ1-5	-	TGCGCCAGCAGCTTTGAGGGGCCTCAGCCCCAGCATTTT	CASSFEGPQPQHF
TRBV9	-	TRBJ2-5	-	TGTGCCAGCAGCGTAGGTTTGGCTCAAGAGACCCAGTACTTC	CASSVGLAQETQYF
TRBV11-2	-	TRBJ1-3	-	TGTGCCAGCAGCCCACAGGATTCTGGAAACACCATATATTTT	CASSPQDSGNTIYF
TRBV6-5	-	TRBJ2-7	-	TGTGCCAGCAACGACCTGGGGACGGCTAACGAGCAGTACTTC	CASNDLGTANEQYF
TRBV11-2	-	TRBJ2-2	few	TGTGCCAGCAGCTTCCTACGGGGAGGTACCGGGGAGCTGTTTTTT	CASSFLRGGTGELFF
TRBV7-3	TRBD2	TRBJ2-7	-	TGTGCCAGCAGCTTTGGACTAGCGGGAGACGAGCAGTACTTC	CASSFGLAGDEQYF
TRBV19	TRBD1	TRBJ1-2	-	TGTGCCAGTAGTTCGGGACAGCTATATGGCTACACCTTC	CASSSGQLYGYTF
TRBV7-2	-	TRBJ2-2	-	TGTGCCAGCAGAAGTACCCCGAGCCGACTACCCCGGGAGCTGTTTTTT	CASRSTPSRLPRELFF
TRBV19	-	TRBJ2-7	-	TGTGCCAGTAGTATCTTCGGGGTTCGGGACGAGCAGTACTTC	CASSIFGVRDEQYF
TRBV18	TRBD2	TRBJ2-1	-	TGTGCCAGCTCACCGCGGACTAGCGGGAGGAATGAGCAGTTCTTC	CASSPRTSGRNEQFF
TRBV7-9	TRBD2	TRBJ2-1	-	TGTGCCAGCAGCTCCGGACTAGCTTACGGTGAGCAGTTCTTC	CASSSGLAYGEQFF
TRBV29-1	TRBD1	TRBJ2-4	-	TGCAGCGTTATCACAGGGGGCGCCCAATCCAAAAACATTCAGTACTTC	CSVITGGAQSKNIQYF
TRBV7-9	TRBD1	TRBJ2-5	-	TGTGCCAGCAGCACGGACAGGGGAGAGACCCAGTACTTC	CASSTDRGETQYF
TRBV5-1	TRBD1	TRBJ2-5	-	TGCGCCAGCAGCTGGGACAGTCAAGAGACCCAGTACTTC	CASSWDSQETQYF
TRBV11-2	-	TRBJ2-7	-	TGTGCCAGCAGCGATTGGACCCGAGGGGACTACGAGCAGTACTTC	CASSDWTRGDYEQYF
TRBV7-2	TRBD2	TRBJ2-2	-	TGTGCCAGCAGCTTAAGCCAGCGGGAAACCGGGGAGCTGTTTTTT	CASSLSQRETGELFF
TRBV10-3	-	TRBJ2-3	-	TGTGCCATCGGGCCGGTCGAGGATACGCAGTATTTT	CAIGPVEDTQYF
TRBV5-6	-	TRBJ1-4	once	TGTGCCAGCAGCCAGATGGCAACTAATGAAAAACTGTTTTTT	CASSQMATNEKLFF
TRBV18	TRBD1	TRBJ1-3	-	TGTGCCAGCTCACCATCACAGGGGGACTCTGGAAACACCATATATTTT	CASSPSQGDSGNTIYF
TRBV5-4	TRBD1	TRBJ1-5	-	TGTGCCAGCAGCGCTCAACCGGGACAGGGAGGCAATCAGCCCCAGCATTTT	CASSAQPGQGGNQPQHF
TRBV25-1	TRBD2	TRBJ2-7	-	TGTGCCAGCAGTGATGAAGCTAGCGGTTCCTACGAGCAGTACTTC	CASSDEASGSYEQYF
TRBV6-5	-	TRBJ2-7	-	TGTGCCAGCAGTATATACACAGGGTCCTCCTACGAGCAGTACTTC	CASSIYTGSSYEQYF
TRBV28	TRBD1	TRBJ1-5	once	TGTGCCAGCAGTTTAATCGACAGGGCCAATCAGCCCCAGCATTTT	CASSLIDRANQPQHF
TRBV5-1	-	TRBJ1-2	-	TGCGCCAGCAGCTTGGACGGTGACGGCTACACCTTC	CASSLDGDGYTF
TRBV7-9	TRBD1	TRBJ1-5	-	TGTGCCAGCAGCTTAGCAGGGGGGGGACAGTCCAGTCAGCCCCAGCATTTT	CASSLAGGGQSSQPQHF
TRBV15	TRBD1	TRBJ2-2	once	TGTGCCACCAGCAGAGGGGACAGGGTAAACACCGGGGAGCTGTTTTTT	CATSRGDRVNTGELFF
TRBV14	-	TRBJ2-3	many	TGTGCCAGCAGCCAACAGCTAGCTAGCACAGATACGCAGTATTTT	CASSQQLASTDTQYF
TRBV27	-	TRBJ2-2	-	TGTGCCAGCATGATCCAGTTCGCGAACACCGGGGAGCTGTTTTTT	CASMIQFANTGELFF
TRBV19	TRBD2	TRBJ2-3	-	TGTGCCAGTAGTATCATGGCGGGAGATACAGATACGCAGTATTTT	CASSIMAGDTDTQYF
TRBV7-2	TRBD2	TRBJ2-1	-	TGTGCCAGCAGCTTAACTTGGTGGGAGGGCGCGTTCTTC	CASSLTWWEGAFF
TRBV25-1	-	TRBJ1-3	-	TGTGCCAGCAGTGAAGGCTTCAGGGGAAACACCATATATTTT	CASSEGFRGNTIYF
TRBV10-2	TRBD2	TRBJ2-7	-	TGCGCCAGCAGTGAGAAGGGGACTAAGCGGTACGAGCAGTACTTC	CASSEKGTKRYEQYF
TRBV6-1	-	TRBJ2-1	once	TGTGCCAGCAATACTAGGGCTATCAACAATGAGCAGTTCTTC	CASNTRAINNEQFF
TRBV11-3	TRBD1	TRBJ2-7	few	TGTGCCAGCAAAAATGGCGGTGGACAGGTCCACGAGCAGTACTTC	CASKNGGGQVHEQYF
TRBV6-6	TRBD2	TRBJ2-3	-	TGTGCCAGCAGTCAGGGACTAGCGGGAGGGCCCCTGTATTTT	CASSQGLAGGPLYF
TRBV11-2	-	TRBJ1-2	many	TGTGCCAGCAGTATTCGCCCCTCGGCGGGAAACTATGGCTACACCTTC	CASSIRPSAGNYGYTF
TRBV5-6	-	TRBJ2-1	-	TGTGCCAGCAGCTTGGGGGCCAGTGGGGTCAATGAGCAGTTCTTC	CASSLGASGVNEQFF
TRBV13	-	TRBJ2-3	-	TGTGCCAGCAGCCGTTTGGAGCCAAATACGCAGTATTTT	CASSRLEPNTQYF
TRBV10-1	TRBD2	TRBJ2-2	-	TGCGCCAGCAGTGAATTGGCGGGAGGGCCCTTGGTGGTATCCGGGGAGCTGTTTTTT	CASSELAGGPLVVSGELFF
TRBV5-1	-	TRBJ2-2	-	TGCGCCACCCGATTAAACACCGGGGAGCTGTTTTTT	CATRLNTGELFF
TRBV29-1	TRBD2	TRBJ2-1	-	TGCAGCGTCGAAACTAGCGGGGCCTACAATGAGCAGTTCTTC	CSVETSGAYNEQFF
TRBV9	TRBD2	TRBJ2-1	-	TGTGCCAGCAGCGTTAGCGGGATATTGGCCTACAATGAGCAGTTCTTC	CASSVSGILAYNEQFF